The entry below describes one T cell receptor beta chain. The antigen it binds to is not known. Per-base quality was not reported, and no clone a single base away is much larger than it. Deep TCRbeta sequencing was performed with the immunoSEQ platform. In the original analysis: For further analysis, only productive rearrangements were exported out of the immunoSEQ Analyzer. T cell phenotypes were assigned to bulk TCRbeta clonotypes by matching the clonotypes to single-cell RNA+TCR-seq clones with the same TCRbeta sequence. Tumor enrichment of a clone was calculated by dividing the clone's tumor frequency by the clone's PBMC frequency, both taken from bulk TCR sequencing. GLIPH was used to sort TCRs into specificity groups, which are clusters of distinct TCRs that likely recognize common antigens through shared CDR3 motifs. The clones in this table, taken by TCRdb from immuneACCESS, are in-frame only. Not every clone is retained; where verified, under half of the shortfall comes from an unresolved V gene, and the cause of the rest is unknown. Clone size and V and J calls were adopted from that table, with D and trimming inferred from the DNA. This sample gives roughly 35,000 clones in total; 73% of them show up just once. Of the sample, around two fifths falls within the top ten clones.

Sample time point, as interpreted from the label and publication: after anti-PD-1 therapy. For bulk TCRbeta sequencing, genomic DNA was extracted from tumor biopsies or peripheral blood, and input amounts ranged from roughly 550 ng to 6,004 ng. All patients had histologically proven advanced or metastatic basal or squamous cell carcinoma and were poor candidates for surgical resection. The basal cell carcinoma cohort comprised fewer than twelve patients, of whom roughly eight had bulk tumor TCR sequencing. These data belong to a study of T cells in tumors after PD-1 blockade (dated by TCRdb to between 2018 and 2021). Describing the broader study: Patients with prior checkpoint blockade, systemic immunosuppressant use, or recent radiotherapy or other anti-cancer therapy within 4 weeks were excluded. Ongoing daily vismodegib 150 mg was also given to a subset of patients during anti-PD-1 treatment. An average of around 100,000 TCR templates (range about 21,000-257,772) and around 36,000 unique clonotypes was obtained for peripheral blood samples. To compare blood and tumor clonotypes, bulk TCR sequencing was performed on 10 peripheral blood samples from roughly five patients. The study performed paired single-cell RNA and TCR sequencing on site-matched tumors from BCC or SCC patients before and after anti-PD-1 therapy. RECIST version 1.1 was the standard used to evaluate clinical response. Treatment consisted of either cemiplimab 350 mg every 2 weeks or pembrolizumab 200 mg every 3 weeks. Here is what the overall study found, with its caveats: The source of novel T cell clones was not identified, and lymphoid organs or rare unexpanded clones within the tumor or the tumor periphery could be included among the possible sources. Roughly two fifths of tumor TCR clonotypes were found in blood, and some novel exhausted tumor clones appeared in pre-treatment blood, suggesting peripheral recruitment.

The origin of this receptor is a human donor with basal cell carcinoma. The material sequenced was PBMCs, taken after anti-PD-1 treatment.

The CDR3 amino acid sequence is: CASSRGLPTDEQYF. The nucleotide sequence is TGTGCCAGCAGTCGGGGACTTCCCACTGACGAGCAGTACTTC. The chain links TRBV28 with TRBJ2-7; the D gene is possibly TRBD2, with 6 bases matching. From cysteine to phenylalanine, the CDR3 is 14 amino acids long. Of the read, only the CDR3 DNA is kept; its 42 bases are in frame from base 1. The germline V gene specifies MDHEN as CDR1 and SYDVKM as CDR2. Between the V and J ends, shortened by 5 bases and 5 bases respectively, the junction contains 16 bases.